This TCR beta chain was found in a study of T cells in Graves' hyperthyroidism and ophthalmopathy (dated by TCRdb to the late 2010s). With respect to the entire study: Peripheral blood samples were taken at initial diagnosis, before any treatment was given. To identify TCR V-J signatures that set the groups apart, the researchers used a discovery cohort of 100 patients, made up of around 42 with Graves' ophthalmopathy and 55 to 65 with stable Graves' hyperthyroidism. An independent validation cohort of fewer than 20 hyperthyroidism patients and 17 patients who later progressed to ophthalmopathy tested prospective prediction of ophthalmopathy. For training and testing, the approximately 97 patients in the discovery cohort were randomly divided in a 7:3 ratio. In addition, the study compared T-cell repertoires in thyroid tissue and in blood from five to seven Graves' hyperthyroidism patients. Following sampling, methimazole starting at 30 mg daily was given to hyperthyroidism patients, and high-dose intravenous methylprednisolone was given to ophthalmopathy patients. TCR Vbeta CDR3 sequencing of approximately 140 peripheral blood samples (approximately 44 ophthalmopathy, roughly 74 hyperthyroidism and roughly 17 progressor patients) is reported in the paper. Study-wide findings and limitations: Ophthalmopathy was separated from stable hyperthyroidism by a 13 V-J signature model, with around 90% sensitivity and approximately 84% specificity obtained in cross-validation and 80%/75% obtained in testing. In validation, the model predicted progression to ophthalmopathy with around 71% sensitivity and approximately 74% specificity, a median of approximately 6.7 months before onset. Sample size was not statistically predetermined, and blinding of investigators to group allocation was not performed. Blood samples also contained most of the expanded thyroid clonotypes (frequency above 0.001), which suggests that blood repertoires may reflect thyroid immune responses.

V sheds 0 bases and J sheds 0 bases, leaving 6 bases between their ends. The CDR3 goes from the cysteine to the phenylalanine over 15 residues. Just the 45-base CDR3 DNA is kept, in frame starting at base 1. CDR1 KGHSH and CDR2 LQKENI were looked up in the germline V gene. The TCR beta CDR3 regions were amplified from the RNA transcripts. The first round of RT-PCR for the TCR CDR3 was performed with the HTBI primer set and the Qiagen OneStep RT-PCR kit. A second multiplex PCR round built the libraries, followed by size selection and purification. Libraries were sequenced paired-end with 100 bp reads on an Illumina HiSeq2000. The original pipeline was this. SOAPnuke was used to process the raw data, throwing out any read that contained adapters or uncalled bases, had a mean Phred below 15, or lacked an exact constant-primer or identifier match. High-quality paired reads were merged using COPE v1.2.5, and each unique nucleotide sequence was defined as a clonotype. MiTCR v1.1 was used to align the clonotypes against IMGT TRBV, TRBD and TRBJ reference segments. Analysis was restricted to V-J combinations with a frequency above 0.0001, which covered roughly 99% of repertoires. The TCS score was defined as F50 (clonal expansion) divided by E x V (chaos), with BLOSUM62-based TCRdist calculated between CDR3 peptides within each V-J. Welch's t-statistics and random forest reduced around 520 V-J features to fewer than 15, which were used in a naive Bayes classifier (R e1071). TCRdb reprocessed the public reads (quality trimming at Q25 with fastp, clone calling with MiXCR) and kept in-frame beta chains. Here each entry gathers all rows of one CDR3 protein and keeps the most common genes and DNA. The V and J calls shown here were made by TCRdb, not taken from the authors' results. In all, the sample holds some 300,000 distinct CDR3 sequences, and roughly an eighth of those were seen once. In total, the top ten clones hold 7.9% of the sample.

This clonotype was detected only a few times. The clone's antigen remains unknown. Qualities for individual bases were not recorded, and no much larger clone is one base off. Graves' hyperthyroidism was defined as stable when no progression to ophthalmopathy occurred over 18 months of follow-up. Hyperthyroidism patients were newly diagnosed, with disease duration under 2 months, and aged 18 to 65 years. Exclusion was applied to patients with uncontrolled infections, other autoimmune diseases, pregnancy or lactation. Diagnoses relied on clinical symptoms, serum thyroxine and TRAb, thyroid ultrasound and orbital computed tomography. Ficoll-Paque density gradient centrifugation was used to isolate PBMCs from about 9 ml of fresh peripheral blood. Total RNA was extracted with Trizol reagent, and quality was checked on an Agilent 2100 Bioanalyzer.

Sequencing was performed on blood. The chain was built from TRBV18 and TRBJ2-1; no D segment can be confidently identified. The TCR comes from a woman aged 40-49 years with Graves' hyperthyroidism. CDR3 protein: CASSPPLGSYNEQFF. The bases are TGTGCCAGCTCACCACCGCTAGGCTCCTACAATGAGCAGTTCTTC.